This T cell receptor (beta chain) was sequenced during a study of Ad26.COV2.S vaccination and SARS-CoV-2 variants. Study at large: Sample donor was a member of the COV1001 Ad26.COV2.S trial arm. Intramuscularly, Ad26.COV2.S was given either once or twice, 56 days apart. General study findings and limits: Possible underestimation of total T cell responses by the TCR breadth and depth analyses was noted.

Only in-frame clones appear in the TCRdb table, and some are missing; sequencing was by immunoSEQ multiplex PCR. The sample contains around 400,000 clones, around 89% of which appear only once. CDR3 length equals 14 residues. V was pared by 8 bases and J by 6 bases, with 20 bases between. Germline-derived CDR1 and CDR2 are MNHEY and SVGAGI. With respect to this clone: The antigen remains undetermined.

Treatment in this sample: some 20 received Ad26.COV2.S at low or high dose, single or two shots; five or six received placebo; per-sample allocation not given. Sampling happened 63 days after the first vaccine or placebo injection. The sequence was obtained from a person aged 18-60 years who received the Ad26.COV2.S COVID-19 vaccine or a placebo. This rearrangement joins TRBV6-5 to TRBJ2-7; a possible D gene is TRBD2 (7 bases). Sequences were derived from peripheral blood, sampled in a trial of Ad26.COV2.S vaccine versus placebo. This CDR3 reads CASSPAGALIEQYF. The CDR3 DNA follows: TGTGCCAGCTCCCCGGCGGGGGCGCTAATCGAGCAGTACTTC.